The 26 T cell receptor beta chains given below trace back to one sample, sequenced in a study of identifying expanded T cells in peripheral blood. Generated by immunoSEQ multiplex PCR, the TCRdb table keeps only in-frame clones and is missing some. The sample consists of 81,000 or so clones, 80% to 85% of them appearing once. The sample was blood. The receptor source for this set is a person aged 18-69 years in good health.

This clone was counted between two and nine times. The CDR3, as DNA: TGTGCCAGTAGTCCCGGACAGGGGGTTGAGGTAGAGACCCAGTACTTC. This sequence encodes CASSPGQGVEVETQYF. The gene calls are TRBV19 and TRBJ2-5, with TRBD1 identical over 10 bases. The germline V gene has CDR1 LNHDA and CDR2 SQIVND (reference sequence). This CDR3 has 16 amino acids. V lost 5 bases, J lost 4 bases, and 10 bases stayed unmatched.

This clone has only one observation. V gene TRBV18 combines with J gene TRBJ1-5; D perhaps matches TRBD1 (5 bases). With 3 bases removed from V and 5 bases from J, the gap between germline ends came to 14 bases. CDR1 KGHSH and CDR2 LQKENI come from the germline V gene. The CDR3 covers 15 residues. CDR3: CASSPEQGSYQPQHF. In DNA form, the CDR3 reads TGTGCCAGCTCACCCGAGCAGGGCTCCTATCAGCCCCAGCATTTT.

The V call is TRBV29-1, the J call TRBJ2-6; D is ambiguous. CDR1 and CDR2 (germline): SQVTM, ANQGSEA. This CDR3 contains 13 residues. Trimming pared 5 bases from V and 0 bases from J, leaving 5 bases between. The CDR3 DNA is TGCAGCGTTCACCACTCTGGGGCCAACGTCCTGACTTTC. It codes for CSVHHSGANVLTF.

This sequence joins TRBV20-1 and TRBJ2-7; D might be TRBD2 (6 bases). V was clipped by 6 bases and J by 4 bases, with 10 bases between them. This CDR3 has 11 amino acids. Looked up from germline, CDR1 is DFQATT and CDR2 is SNEGSKA (reference sequence). The CDR3 here is CSARRGYEQYF. Written as DNA, the CDR3 is TGCAGTGCCAGGAGGGGATACGAGCAGTACTTC.

The chain recombines TRBV11-2 with TRBJ2-1; D is unclear. The CDR3 sequence is 13 residues long. V was pared by 0 bases and J by 6 bases, with 6 bases between. Germline values: CDR1 SGHAT, CDR2 FQNNGV. CDR3 DNA sequence: TGTGCCAGCAGCTTAGATCGGGTCAATGAGCAGTTCTTC. Residues: CASSLDRVNEQFF. Filled out from reference TRBV11-2 and TRBJ2-1, the complete variable domain reads EAGVAQSPRYKIIEKRQSVAFWCNPISGHATLYWYQQILGQGPKLLIQFQNNGVVDDSQLPKDRFSAERLKGVDSTLKIQPAKLEDSAVYLCASSLDRVNEQFFGPGTRLTVL.

The V gene is TRBV5-1, the J gene TRBJ1-2; D is uncertain. V gave up 0 bases and J gave up 7 bases, with 13 bases separating them. CDR1 is SGHRS, CDR2 YFSETQ, per germline. CDR3 size: 14 residues. CDR3 region: CASSLEGSPSGYTF. In DNA, the CDR3 is TGCGCCAGCAGCTTGGAGGGCTCACCCAGTGGCTACACCTTC.

The chain recombines TRBV7-2 with TRBJ2-3; 7 bases map to TRBD2. CDR3 size: 13 residues. Germline V gene data show CDR1 as SGHTA and CDR2 as FQGNSA. The V segment lost 1 base and the J segment 8 bases; nucleotides outside the gene matches: 3. CDR3 amino acids: CASSLGLAGTQYF. The CDR3 DNA reads as TGTGCCAGCAGCTTAGGGTTAGCGGGTACGCAGTATTTT. Combining the CDR3 with reference TRBV7-2 and TRBJ2-3 gives the whole variable domain GAGVSQSPSNKVTEKGKDVELRCDPISGHTALYWYRQSLGQGLEFLIYFQGNSAPDKSGLPSDRFSAERTGGSVSTLTIQRTQQEDSAVYLCASSLGLAGTQYFGPGTRLTVL.

The gene calls are TRBV4-2 and TRBJ2-1; 7 bases fit TRBD2. Germline V gene data show CDR1 as LGHNA and CDR2 as YNFKEQ. V shed 1 base, J shed 8 bases, and the junction held 5 bases outside the gene matches. The CDR3 covers 14 residues. The CDR3 region has the DNA TGTGCCAGCAGCCAAGTGGGGGGGTGGGATGAGCAGTTCTTC. It is translated as CASSQVGGWDEQFF.

The rearrangement joins TRBV9 to TRBJ2-2; weak D call: TRBD2 (6 bases). Deletions cut 7 bases from V and 4 bases from J, with 8 bases between. Germline V gene lookup returns CDR1 SGDLS and CDR2 YYNGEE. CDR3 length equals 12 residues. In nucleotides, the CDR3 is TGTGCCAGCGGAGGGGCCACCGGGGAGCTGTTTTTT. This sequence encodes CASGGATGELFF.

The rearrangement joins TRBV7-2 to TRBJ2-1; 8 bases agree with TRBD2. Trimming cost V 2 bases and J 4 bases; bases outside gene matches: 1. The germline V gene encodes CDR1 SGHTA and CDR2 FQGNSA. The CDR3 is made up of 14 amino acids. This CDR3 reads CASSLTSGYNEQFF. CDR3 nucleotide sequence: TGTGCCAGCAGCTTAACTAGCGGATACAATGAGCAGTTCTTC.

The rearrangement joins TRBV6-5 to TRBJ1-2, with D perhaps TRBD1 (5 bases). This CDR3 has 15 amino acids. Trimming removed 2 bases from V and 6 bases from J, with 16 bases in between. Germline V gives CDR1 MNHEY, CDR2 SVGAGI. In DNA, the CDR3 is TGTGCCAGCAGTTACCCACAGGCAGGGCAGGATGGCTACACCTTC. Protein sequence: CASSYPQAGQDGYTF.

The genes are TRBV27 and TRBJ2-7; 8 bases match TRBD2. The J segment lost 2 bases and the V segment lost 2 bases, leaving 2 bases of the junction unmatched. Germline V gene data show CDR1 as MNHEY and CDR2 as SMNVEV (reference sequence). The CDR3 has 14 amino acids. This chain's CDR3 is CASSLTSGPYEQYF. CDR3 in DNA: TGTGCCAGCAGTTTAACTAGCGGACCCTACGAGCAGTACTTC.

CDR3 protein: CASSTGELGEQFF. The DNA for the CDR3 is TGTGCCAGCAGTACAGGGGAACTGGGTGAGCAGTTCTTC. V and J are TRBV11-3 and TRBJ2-1; 7 positions agree with TRBD1. Germline trimming cut 6 bases from V and 9 bases from J; bases unmatched to any gene: 8. Germline CDR1 reads SGHNT; CDR2 reads YENEEA. The CDR3 is 13 amino acids.

The chain employs TRBV5-8 and TRBJ2-7; 10 bases are shared with TRBD2. Germline values: CDR1 SGHTS, CDR2 YDEGEE. V lost 0 bases, J lost 3 bases, and 0 bases stayed unmatched. CDR3 length: 14 residues. CDR3 amino acids: CASSLASGSYEQYF. The CDR3 coding sequence is TGTGCCAGCAGCTTGGCTAGCGGGAGCTACGAGCAGTACTTC.

This chain connects TRBV5-6 to TRBJ2-7; 7 nucleotides line up with TRBD1. This CDR3 contains 13 residues. Germline CDR1 is SGHDT and CDR2 is YYEEEE. The junction had 4 bases not matched to a gene; V was cut back by 2 bases and J by 5 bases. The CDR3 DNA reads TGTGCCAGCAGCTTAGACAGGGCCCACGAGCAGTACTTC. Its translation is CASSLDRAHEQYF. Based on the CDR3 plus reference TRBV5-6 and TRBJ2-7, the full variable domain is DAGVTQSPTHLIKTRGQQVTLRCSPKSGHDTVSWYQQALGQGPQFIFQYYEEEERQRGNFPDRFSGHQFPNYSSELNVNALLLGDSALYLCASSLDRAHEQYFGPGTRLTVT.

This clone was found once. V usage is TRBV5-5 and J usage is TRBJ2-7; D unresolved. Trimming took off 2 bases at V and 0 bases at J, with 9 bases between the two ends. This CDR3 spans 14 amino acids. CDR1 is SGHKS and CDR2 is YYEKEE in the germline V gene (reference sequence). Here the CDR3 reads CASSLSAHSYEQYF. CDR3 in DNA: TGTGCCAGCAGCTTATCCGCACACTCCTACGAGCAGTACTTC. The entire variable domain, with the rest obtained from reference TRBV5-5 and TRBJ2-7, is as follows: DAGVTQSPTHLIKTRGQQVTLRCSPISGHKSVSWYQQVLGQGPQFIFQYYEKEERGRGNFPDRFSARQFPNYSSELNVNALLLGDSALYLCASSLSAHSYEQYFGPGTRLTVT.

This clone has only a few counts. The V gene is TRBV6-5, the J gene TRBJ1-1; D unclear. Germline V gives CDR1 MNHEY, CDR2 SVGAGI. V lost 6 bases and J lost 3, with 11 bases in between. This CDR3 contains 13 residues. CDR3 in amino acids: CASSQRRDTEAFF. The CDR3 nucleotides read TGTGCCAGCAGCCAACGAAGGGACACTGAAGCTTTCTTT.

This clone is categorized as medium-sized. This rearrangement joins TRBV28 to TRBJ1-5; the D is unclear. CDR3 size: 12 residues. V was shortened by 0 bases and J by 4 bases, with 1 base between the two germline ends. CDR1 and CDR2 (germline): MDHEN, SYDVKM. Here the CDR3 reads CASSLWNQPQHF. In DNA, the CDR3 is TGTGCCAGCAGTTTATGGAATCAGCCCCAGCATTTT.

The chain joins TRBV5-6 to TRBJ2-7; 9 bases match TRBD1. The CDR3 contains 17 residues. CDR1 SGHDT and CDR2 YYEEEE come from the germline V gene. Unmatched junction bases numbered 12, after V lost 3 bases and J lost 2 bases. The CDR3 region is CASSSGQGIPVTYEQYF. The CDR3 DNA is TGTGCCAGCAGCTCGGGACAGGGAATCCCGGTGACCTACGAGCAGTACTTC.

The CDR3 region is CASSVSGGYEQYF. CDR3 in DNA: TGTGCCAGCTCAGTAAGCGGGGGATACGAGCAGTACTTC. The J gene is TRBJ2-7, the V gene TRBV18; 8 bases are shared with TRBD2. Germline CDR1 KGHSH, CDR2 LQKENI. The CDR3 runs 13 residues. The V segment lost 5 bases and the J segment 4 bases; nucleotides outside the gene matches: 4.

The chain has TRBV7-8 and TRBJ1-2; D gene uncertain. Germline-derived CDR1 and CDR2 are SGHVS and FQNEAQ. The CDR3 spans 14 residues. V was trimmed by 5 bases and J by 3 bases, leaving 13 bases between them. CDR3 protein: CASSPNQEDYGYTF. In DNA form, the CDR3 reads TGTGCCAGCAGCCCAAATCAGGAGGACTATGGCTACACCTTC. Filled out from reference TRBV7-8 and TRBJ1-2, the complete variable domain reads GAGVSQSPRYKVAKRGQDVALRCDPISGHVSLFWYQQALGQGPEFLTYFQNEAQLDKSGLPSDRFFAERPEGSVSTLKIQRTQQEDSAVYLCASSPNQEDYGYTFGSGTRLTVV.

This clone was recorded once. The chain has TRBV28 and TRBJ2-5; D not resolved. Trimming removed 3 bases at V and 5 bases at J, with 10 bases between. This CDR3 is built from 13 residues. Germline V gives CDR1 MDHEN, CDR2 SYDVKM. CDR3 nucleotide sequence: TGTGCCAGCAGTTTGTCCGCCGGGGAGACCCAGTACTTC. This sequence encodes CASSLSAGETQYF.

This clone came up many times. The rearrangement joins TRBV5-1 to TRBJ1-3; a possible D gene is TRBD1 (6 bases). V was trimmed by 4 bases and J by 0 bases, leaving 8 bases between them. The length of the CDR3 is 14 residues. From germline, CDR1 is SGHRS and CDR2 YFSETQ. The CDR3, as DNA: TGCGCCAGCAGCCGGGACAACTCTGGAAACACCATATATTTT. Protein: CASSRDNSGNTIYF.

The CDR3 loop is CASSFGPTGQPYGYTF. The CDR3 DNA follows: TGTGCCAGCAGTTTTGGTCCAACAGGACAGCCCTATGGCTACACCTTC. The chain has TRBV28 and TRBJ1-2; a weak D match, TRBD1 (6 bases). The V end lost 3 bases, the J end lost 4 bases, and 18 bases lay between the germline ends. CDR1 MDHEN and CDR2 SYDVKM come from the germline V gene. CDR3 length: 16 residues.

The chain joins TRBV5-1 to TRBJ2-7; 8 positions agree with TRBD2. Trimming at V came to 4 bases and at J to 2 bases, leaving 11 bases not matched to a gene. The CDR3 is 16 residues long. CDR1 is SGHRS, CDR2 YFSETQ, per germline. For the CDR3, the DNA is TGCGCCAGCAGCGCCGCCACTAGCGGTGTTGCCTACGAGCAGTACTTC. Translating it yields CASSAATSGVAYEQYF.

This chain's CDR3 is CASSSQTMNTEAFF. The DNA for the CDR3 is TGTGCCAGCAGCTCCCAAACCATGAACACTGAAGCTTTCTTT. The rearrangement joins TRBV7-2 to TRBJ1-1, with D hard to call. This CDR3 has 14 amino acids. V was shortened by 4 bases and J by 0 bases, with 9 bases between the two germline ends. Looked up from germline, CDR1 is SGHTA and CDR2 is FQGNSA. Supplemented by reference TRBV7-2 and TRBJ1-1, the full variable domain reads GAGVSQSPSNKVTEKGKDVELRCDPISGHTALYWYRQSLGQGLEFLIYFQGNSAPDKSGLPSDRFSAERTGGSVSTLTIQRTQQEDSAVYLCASSSQTMNTEAFFGQGTRLTVV.